This T cell receptor (beta chain) was observed in a study of CD8 T cells in Susac syndrome. After extraction with the RNeasy kit, roughly 0.5 to 1 ug of the RNA was reverse transcribed using random hexamers. A multiplex approach, immunoSEQ multiplex PCR, amplified TCR beta CDR3 across 54 Vbeta and 13 Jbeta. From the immunoSEQ multiplex PCR reads, TCRdb called clonotypes with MiXCR, one entry per CDR3 protein. The sample contains about 170,000 distinct CDR3 sequences, 95% to 96% of which appear only once. Study results and limitations: Where Susac syndrome CD4+ T cell repertoires were concerned, no clonal expansion was evident.

Between the trimmed V and J ends, which lost 6 bases and 0 bases, there was a span of 12 bases. The CDR3 has 15 residues. CDR1 is GTSNPN, CDR2 SVGIG, per germline (reference sequence). Concerning this clonotype itself: The target antigen is unknown.

Sequenced material: CD4+ T cells from PBMCs. The sequence derives from a human donor with Susac syndrome. The chain has TRBV30 and TRBJ2-6; D tentatively fits TRBD1 or TRBD2 (6 bases each). The CDR3 sequence is CACIGGPSGANVLTF. CDR3 in DNA: TGTGCCTGCATCGGGGGCCCCTCTGGGGCCAACGTCCTGACTTTC.